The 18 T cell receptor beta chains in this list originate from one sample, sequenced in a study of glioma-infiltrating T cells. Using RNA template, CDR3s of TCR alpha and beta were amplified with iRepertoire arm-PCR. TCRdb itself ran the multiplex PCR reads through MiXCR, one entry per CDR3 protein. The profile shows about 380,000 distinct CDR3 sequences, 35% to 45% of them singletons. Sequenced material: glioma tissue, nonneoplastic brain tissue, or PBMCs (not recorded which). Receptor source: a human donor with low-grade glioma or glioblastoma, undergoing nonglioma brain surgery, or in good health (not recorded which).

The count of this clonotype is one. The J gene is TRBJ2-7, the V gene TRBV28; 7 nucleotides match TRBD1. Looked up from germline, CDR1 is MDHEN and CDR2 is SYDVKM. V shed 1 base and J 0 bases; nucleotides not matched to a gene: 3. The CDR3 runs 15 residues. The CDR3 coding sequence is TGTGCCAGCAGTTTATTGGGACAGAGCTCCTACGAGCAGTACTTC. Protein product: CASSLLGQSSYEQYF.

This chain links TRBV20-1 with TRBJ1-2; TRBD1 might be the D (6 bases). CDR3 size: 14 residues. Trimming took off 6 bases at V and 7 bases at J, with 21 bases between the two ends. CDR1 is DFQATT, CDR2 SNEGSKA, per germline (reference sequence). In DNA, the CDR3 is TGCAGTGCAAGCACGGGACATTTGAATCCTGGCTACACCTTC. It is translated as CSASTGHLNPGYTF.

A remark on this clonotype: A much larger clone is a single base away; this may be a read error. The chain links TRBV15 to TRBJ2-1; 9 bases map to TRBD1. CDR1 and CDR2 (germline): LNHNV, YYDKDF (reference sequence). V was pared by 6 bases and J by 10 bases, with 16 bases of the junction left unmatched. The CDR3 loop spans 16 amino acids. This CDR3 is CATRLDRGNLGEEQFF. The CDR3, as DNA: TGTGCCACCAGATTAGACAGGGGGAACCTGGGAGAGGAGCAGTTCTTC.

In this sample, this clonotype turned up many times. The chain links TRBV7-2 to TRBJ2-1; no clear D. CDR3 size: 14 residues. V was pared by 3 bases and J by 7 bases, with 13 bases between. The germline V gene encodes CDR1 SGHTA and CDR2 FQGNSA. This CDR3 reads CASSLMSQTNEQFF. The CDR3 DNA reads TGTGCCAGCAGCTTGATGAGCCAGACGAATGAGCAGTTCTTC.

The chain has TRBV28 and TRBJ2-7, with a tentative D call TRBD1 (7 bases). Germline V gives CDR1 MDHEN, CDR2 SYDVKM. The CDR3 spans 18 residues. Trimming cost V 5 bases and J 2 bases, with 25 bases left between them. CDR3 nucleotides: TGTGCCAGCAGTCCCTATATGACAGGGACTGGTTATGCCTACGAGCAGTACTTC. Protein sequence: CASSPYMTGTGYAYEQYF.

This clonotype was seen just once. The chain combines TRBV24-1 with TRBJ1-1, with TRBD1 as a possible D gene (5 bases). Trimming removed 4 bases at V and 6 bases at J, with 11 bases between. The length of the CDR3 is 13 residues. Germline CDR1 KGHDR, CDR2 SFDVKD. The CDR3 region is CATSDQGFAEAFF. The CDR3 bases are TGTGCCACCAGTGACCAGGGCTTCGCTGAAGCTTTCTTT.

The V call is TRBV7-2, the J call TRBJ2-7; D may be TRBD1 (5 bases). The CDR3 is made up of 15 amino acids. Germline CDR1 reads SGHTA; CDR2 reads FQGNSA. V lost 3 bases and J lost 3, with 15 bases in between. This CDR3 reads CASSFRPGNGYEQYF. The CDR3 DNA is TGTGCCAGCAGCTTTAGGCCAGGGAACGGCTACGAGCAGTACTTC.

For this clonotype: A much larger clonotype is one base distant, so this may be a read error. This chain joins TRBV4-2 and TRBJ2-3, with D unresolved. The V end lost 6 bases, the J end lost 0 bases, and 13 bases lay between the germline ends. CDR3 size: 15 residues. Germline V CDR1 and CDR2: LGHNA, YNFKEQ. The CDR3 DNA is TGTGCCAGCAGACCCCGGCAGACCAGCACAGATACGCAGTATTTT. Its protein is CASRPRQTSTDTQYF.

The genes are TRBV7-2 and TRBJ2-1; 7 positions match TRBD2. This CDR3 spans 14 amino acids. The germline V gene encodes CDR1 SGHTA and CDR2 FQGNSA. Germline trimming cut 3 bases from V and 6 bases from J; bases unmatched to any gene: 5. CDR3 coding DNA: TGTGCCAGCAGCTTCGATAGGACTAGCAATGAGCAGTTCTTC. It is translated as CASSFDRTSNEQFF.

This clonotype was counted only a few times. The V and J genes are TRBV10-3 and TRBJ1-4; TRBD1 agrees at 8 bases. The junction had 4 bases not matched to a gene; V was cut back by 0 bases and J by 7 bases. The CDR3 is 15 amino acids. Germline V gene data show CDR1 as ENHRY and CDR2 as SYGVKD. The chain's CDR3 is CAISESQGVSEKLFF. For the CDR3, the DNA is TGTGCCATCAGTGAGTCACAGGGGGTTAGTGAAAAACTGTTTTTT.

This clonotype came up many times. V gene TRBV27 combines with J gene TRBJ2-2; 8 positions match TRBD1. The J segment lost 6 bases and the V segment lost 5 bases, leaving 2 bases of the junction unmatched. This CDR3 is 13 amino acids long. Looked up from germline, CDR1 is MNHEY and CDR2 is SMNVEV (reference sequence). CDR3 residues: CASSLQGAGELFF. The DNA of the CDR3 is TGTGCCAGCAGTCTACAGGGGGCCGGGGAGCTGTTTTTT.

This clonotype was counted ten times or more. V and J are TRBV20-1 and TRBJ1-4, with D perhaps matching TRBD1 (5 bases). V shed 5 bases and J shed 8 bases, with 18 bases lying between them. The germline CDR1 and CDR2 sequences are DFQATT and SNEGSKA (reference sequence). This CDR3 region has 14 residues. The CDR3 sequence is CSAQRSGVGEKLFF. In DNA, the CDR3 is TGCAGTGCTCAGAGGTCGGGGGTAGGAGAAAAACTGTTTTTT.

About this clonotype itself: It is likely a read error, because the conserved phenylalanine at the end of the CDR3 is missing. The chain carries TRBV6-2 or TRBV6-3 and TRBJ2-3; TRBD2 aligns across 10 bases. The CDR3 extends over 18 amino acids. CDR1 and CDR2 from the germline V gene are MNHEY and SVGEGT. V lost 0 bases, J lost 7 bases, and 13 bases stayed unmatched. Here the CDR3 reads CASSYSRGLAGERNTQYL. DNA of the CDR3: TGTGCCAGCAGTTACTCCCGGGGCCTAGCGGGAGAACGAAATACGCAGTATCTT.

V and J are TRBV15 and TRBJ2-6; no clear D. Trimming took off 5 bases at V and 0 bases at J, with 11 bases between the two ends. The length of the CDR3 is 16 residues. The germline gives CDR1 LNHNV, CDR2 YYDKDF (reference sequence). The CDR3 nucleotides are TGTGCCACCAGCCTTAACGTGGCCTCTGGGGCCAACGTCCTGACTTTC. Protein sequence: CATSLNVASGANVLTF.

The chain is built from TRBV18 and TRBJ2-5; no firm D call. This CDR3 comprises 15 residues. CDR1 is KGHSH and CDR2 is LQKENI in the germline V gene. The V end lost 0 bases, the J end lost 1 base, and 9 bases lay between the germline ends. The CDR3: CASSPPSQRQETQYF. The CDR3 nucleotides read TGTGCCAGCTCACCACCTTCCCAGCGCCAAGAGACCCAGTACTTC.

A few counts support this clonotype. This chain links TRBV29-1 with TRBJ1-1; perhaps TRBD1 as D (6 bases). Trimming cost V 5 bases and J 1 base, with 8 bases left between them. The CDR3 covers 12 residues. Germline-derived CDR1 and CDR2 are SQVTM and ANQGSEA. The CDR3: CSVRGGNTEAFF. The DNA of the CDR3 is TGCAGCGTTCGAGGGGGGAACACTGAAGCTTTCTTT.

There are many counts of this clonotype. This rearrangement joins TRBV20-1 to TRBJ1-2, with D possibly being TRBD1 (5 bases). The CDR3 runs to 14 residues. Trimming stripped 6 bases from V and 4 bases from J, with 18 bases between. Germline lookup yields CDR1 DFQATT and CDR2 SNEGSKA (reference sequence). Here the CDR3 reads CSATQSRGSYGYTF. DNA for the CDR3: TGCAGTGCCACTCAATCAAGGGGAAGCTATGGCTACACCTTC.

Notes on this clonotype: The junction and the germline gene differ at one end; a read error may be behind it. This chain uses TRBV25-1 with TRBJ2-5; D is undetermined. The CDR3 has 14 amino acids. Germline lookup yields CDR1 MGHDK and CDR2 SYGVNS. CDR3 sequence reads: CASSESAALETKYF. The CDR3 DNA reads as TGTGCCAGCAGTGAATCGGCGGCCTTGGAGACCAAGTACTTC. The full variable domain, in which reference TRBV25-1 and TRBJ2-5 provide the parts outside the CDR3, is EADIYQTPRYLVIGTGKKITLECSQTMGHDKMYWYQQDPGMELHLIHYSYGVNSTEKGDLSSESTVSRIRTEHFPLTLESARPSHTSQYLCASSESAALETKYFGPGTRLLVL.